The clone carrying this T cell receptor beta chain was seen more than once but under ten times. 200,000 CFSE-labeled responder cells were plated with 200,000 irradiated, violet-dye-labeled stimulator cells. Germline CDR1 LGHNA, CDR2 YNFKEQ. V dropped 4 bases and J dropped 1; count of bases not matched to a gene: 2. The length of the CDR3 is 15 residues. The data were obtained in a study of graft-versus-host responses after intestinal transplantation. About the research overall: Transplants were multivisceral, liver-intestinal, or isolated intestinal. All recipients were given anti-thymocyte globulin induction, and tacrolimus and steroids were then administered for about three years.

The study's findings and limits: Recipient-marrow GvH clones were detected, some having first appeared in ileum or blood.

Generated by immunoSEQ multiplex PCR, the TCRdb table keeps only in-frame clones and is missing some. The sample lists 8,000 to 11,000 clones; just over 30% were seen once. The receptor was isolated from a human patient who was an organ donor for intestinal transplantation. The chain has TRBV4-2 and TRBJ2-3; TRBD2 aligns across 10 bases. The sequences come from alloreactive CD4+ T cells from a mixed lymphocyte reaction culture, collected before transplantation. Regarding subset: CFSE-low proliferating T cells sorted from roughly six-day pre-transplant mixed lymphocyte reaction (GvH or HvG direction). The CDR3 loop is CASSRGLAGTDTQYF. The CDR3 region has the DNA TGTGCCAGCAGCCGAGGACTAGCGGGCACAGATACGCAGTATTTT.